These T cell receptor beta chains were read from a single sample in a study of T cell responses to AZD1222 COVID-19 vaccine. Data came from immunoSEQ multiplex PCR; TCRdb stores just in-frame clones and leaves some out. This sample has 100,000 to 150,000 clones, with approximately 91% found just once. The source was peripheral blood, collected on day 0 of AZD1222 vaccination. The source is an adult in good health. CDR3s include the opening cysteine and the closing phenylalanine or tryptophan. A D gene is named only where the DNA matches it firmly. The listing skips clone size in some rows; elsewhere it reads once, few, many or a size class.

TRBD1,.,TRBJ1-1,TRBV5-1,TGCGCCAGCAGCCCTCCGGACAGGGTATACGGGGCTTTCTTT,CASSPPDRVYGAFF
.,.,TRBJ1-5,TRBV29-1,TGCAGCGTTGCTAACCGGGGGCAGCCCCAGCATTTT,CSVANRGQPQHF
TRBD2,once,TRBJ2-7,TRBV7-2,TGTGCCAGCAGCTTAGTGTCTAGCGGGGCCTCCTACGAGCAGTACTTC,CASSLVSSGASYEQYF
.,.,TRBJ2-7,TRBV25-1,TGTGCCAGCAGTGCACAGGGTATAGCAGACGAGCAGTACTTC,CASSAQGIADEQYF
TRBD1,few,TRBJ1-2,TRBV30,TGTGCCTGGAGTGTGGGACAGGGGTATTCGGGCTATGGCTACACCTTC,CAWSVGQGYSGYGYTF
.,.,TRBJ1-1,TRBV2,TGTGCCAGTCCGGGGGCAGCTAACACTGAAGCTTTCTTT,CASPGAANTEAFF
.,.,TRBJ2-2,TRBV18,TGTGCCAGCTCAGGGACGGACACCGGGGAGCTGTTTTTT,CASSGTDTGELFF
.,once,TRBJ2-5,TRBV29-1,TGCAGCGTTGAATTCAGGGAAGAGACCCAGTACTTC,CSVEFREETQYF
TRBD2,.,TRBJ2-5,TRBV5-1,TGCGCCAGCAGCCCGGGGACTAGCGGGAGTATTGAGACCCAGTACTTC,CASSPGTSGSIETQYF
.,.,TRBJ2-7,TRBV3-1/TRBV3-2,TGTGCCAGCAGCCAGAGGCCCAACTACGAGCAGTACTTC,CASSQRPNYEQYF
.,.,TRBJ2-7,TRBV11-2,TGTGCCAGCAGCTTAGGGTCTAGACCCGACGAGCAGTACTTC,CASSLGSRPDEQYF
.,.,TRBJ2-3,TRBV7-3,TGTGCCAGCAGCTCGGGACACCCGAGGGGTACGCAGTATTTT,CASSSGHPRGTQYF
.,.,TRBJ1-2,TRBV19,TGTGTTACGCGATCAGGGACTCCCCCCGGCTACACCTTC,CVTRSGTPPGYTF
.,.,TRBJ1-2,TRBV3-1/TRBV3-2,TGTGCCAGCAGCCAAGGACTGAGTTTACGTGGTGGCTACACCTTC,CASSQGLSLRGGYTF
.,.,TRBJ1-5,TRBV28,TGTGCCAGCAGTTTAGGACAGCGAGGGGTTCAGCCCCAGCATTTT,CASSLGQRGVQPQHF
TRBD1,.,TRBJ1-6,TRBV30,TGTGCCTGCCACAGGGGTGGAAATTCACCCCTCCACTTT,CACHRGGNSPLHF
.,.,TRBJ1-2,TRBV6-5,TGTGCCAGCAGGTGGGGTGGTACTAACTATGGCTACACCTTC,CASRWGGTNYGYTF
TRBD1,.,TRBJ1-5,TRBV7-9,TGTGCCAGCAGCCGAACAGGGGTGAGCAATCAGCCCCAGCATTTT,CASSRTGVSNQPQHF
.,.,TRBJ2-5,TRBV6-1,TGTGCCAGCAGTGAAGCGCGAGTTGGGGGCCAAGAGACCCAGTACTTC,CASSEARVGGQETQYF
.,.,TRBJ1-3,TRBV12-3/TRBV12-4,TGTGCCAGCAGTCTCTCTGGAAACACCATATATTTT,CASSLSGNTIYF
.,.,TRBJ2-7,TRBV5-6,TGTGCCAGCAGCCTGGGAGGGGGGACACTTCCCTACGAGCAGTACTTC,CASSLGGGTLPYEQYF
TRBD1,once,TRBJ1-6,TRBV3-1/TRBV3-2,TGTGCCAGCAGCCAACGGGGACAGGGGACCTATAATTCACCCCTCCACTTT,CASSQRGQGTYNSPLHF
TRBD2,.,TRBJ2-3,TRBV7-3,TGTGCCAGCCACCGTGGACTAGCCCGCACAGATACGCAGTATTTT,CASHRGLARTDTQYF
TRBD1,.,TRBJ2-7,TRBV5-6,TGTGCCAGCACCTTTGGACAGGGTTACGAGCAGTACTTC,CASTFGQGYEQYF
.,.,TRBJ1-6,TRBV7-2,TGTGCCAGCAGCCCCGACAGCGATTCACCCCTCCACTTT,CASSPDSDSPLHF
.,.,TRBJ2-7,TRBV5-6,TGTGCCAGCAGCGGGCCAGGGGCTACCTACGAGCAGTACTTC,CASSGPGATYEQYF
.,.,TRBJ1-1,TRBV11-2,TGTGCCAGCAGCATGGGACGGGGGTTACAAGCTTTCTTT,CASSMGRGLQAFF
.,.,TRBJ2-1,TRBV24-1,TGTGCCACCAGTGATCGGGACCACCGGGCACAGTTCTTC,CATSDRDHRAQFF